These T cell receptor beta chains were read from a single sample in a study of ipilimumab plus nivolumab after autologous stem cell transplantation. Profiled with immunoSEQ multiplex PCR; TCRdb holds only in-frame clones, not every one. The top ten hold about 4.8% of the sample, which has some 6,100 clones, 80% to 90% seen once. The starting material was PBMCs, obtained in a trial of ipilimumab plus nivolumab as post-transplant consolidation. Receptors were obtained from a female donor with multiple myeloma. Each CDR3 is given with its conserved first and last residue. A D gene is named only where the DNA matches it firmly. Size is stated for part of the rows, as once, few or many counts, or as a class when the clone is expanded.

TGTGCCAGTAGTATAGATCATATCGCGCCCTACGAGCAGTACTTC	CASSIDHIAPYEQYF	TRBV19	NA	TRBJ2-7	NA
TGTGCCAGCAGGGGAAACACTGAAGCTTTCTTT	CASRGNTEAFF	TRBV6-6	NA	TRBJ1-1	NA
TGCGCCAGCAGCCAGGGACAGCTCAATGGCTACACCTTC	CASSQGQLNGYTF	TRBV5-1	NA	TRBJ1-2	TRBD1
TGCGCCAGCAGACCGACTGTCAGGGGAGAAAAACTGTTTTTT	CASRPTVRGEKLFF	TRBV5-1	NA	TRBJ1-4	NA
TGTGCCAGCAGCTTAGCTCCCTGGAACACTGAAGCTTTCTTT	CASSLAPWNTEAFF	TRBV11-2	NA	TRBJ1-1	NA
TGTGCCAGCAGGTCTAGCCAACCTCCCTACGAGCAGTACTTC	CASRSSQPPYEQYF	TRBV6-1	NA	TRBJ2-7	NA
TGTGCCAGCGTCATGGGGGCAGAGCAGTTCTTC	CASVMGAEQFF	TRBV7-8	few	TRBJ2-1	NA
TGTGCCACCAGCAGGGAGTGGAGTAAGGGACAGCTAATTAATGAGCAGTTCTTC	CATSREWSKGQLINEQFF	TRBV15	NA	TRBJ2-1	TRBD1
TGCGCCAGCAGTGACCGACGAGGACGGACAGATACGCAGTATTTT	CASSDRRGRTDTQYF	TRBV10-1	once	TRBJ2-3	NA
TGCGCCAGCAGCTTGGGGACAGGGTACACTGAAGCTTTCTTT	CASSLGTGYTEAFF	TRBV5-1	NA	TRBJ1-1	TRBD1
TGTGCCAGCAGCGTAGGGCAGAAGAATGGCTACACCTTC	CASSVGQKNGYTF	TRBV9	NA	TRBJ1-2	NA
TGTGCCAGCAGCGTAGCCGAGGGGCGGGAGACCCAGTACTTC	CASSVAEGRETQYF	TRBV9	NA	TRBJ2-5	NA
TGTGCCAGTATAGGCAGGGTTTTTACCGGGGAGCTGTTTTTT	CASIGRVFTGELFF	TRBV19	NA	TRBJ2-2	NA
TGCGCCAGCAGCCAAGTCCAGGGGCGTTCCTACGAGCAGTACTTC	CASSQVQGRSYEQYF	TRBV4-1	NA	TRBJ2-7	NA
TGTGCCAGCAGTGAACCTCCGGGAGGGGACTCCAGCTCCTACGAGCAGTACTTC	CASSEPPGGDSSSYEQYF	TRBV6-1	few	TRBJ2-7	TRBD2
TGTGCCAGCAGTTACGCTACCGACAGAAACGAGCAGTACTTC	CASSYATDRNEQYF	TRBV6-6	NA	TRBJ2-7	NA
TGCGCCAGCAGCCAAGAGGAAGGCAGGGTAGGTGGCACTGAAGCTTTCTTT	CASSQEEGRVGGTEAFF	TRBV4-1	NA	TRBJ1-1	NA